A single T cell receptor (beta chain) is shown here with its context. Only in-frame clones appear in the TCRdb table, and some are missing; sequencing was by immunoSEQ multiplex PCR. Counted here are 79,000 or so clones, approximately 85% occurring once; the ten biggest clones make up 0.61%. The record originates from a study of OX40 agonist ivuxolimab in advanced cancers. Across the whole study: Patients received ivuxolimab, an agonistic anti-OX40 (CD134) antibody.

The study sampled blood at baseline, cycle 4 day 1, and cycle 7 day 1. Material: CD4+ or CD8+ T cells sorted from blood, obtained in a trial of the OX40 agonist ivuxolimab. This receptor was taken from an adult with an advanced solid tumor such as melanoma, head and neck, liver or kidney cancer.

CDR3 bases: TGTGCCAGCAGCCCCCTGGCGGGGAGGAACATTCAGTACTTC. As protein: CASSPLAGRNIQYF. The chain joins TRBV11-2 to TRBJ2-4; possible D gene TRBD2, 6 bases. The CDR3 contains 14 residues. Germline V gives CDR1 SGHAT, CDR2 FQNNGV. Between the trimmed V and J ends, which lost 5 bases and 7 bases, there was a span of 15 bases.